Shown below are 3 T cell receptor beta chains from a single sample sequenced in a study of T-cell memory formation after mild COVID-19. Via MiXCR, TCRdb re-called the 5' RACE reads, giving one row per CDR3 protein. Among nearly 200,000 distinct CDR3 sequences listed, around 18% were seen once. Sequenced input: PBMCs or a T cell subset sorted from them (not recorded which). The receptors here all came from an adult woman who had mild COVID-19 (a few samples of this study predate the infection). Cell type and time point are not known.

This rearrangement joins TRBV7-2 to TRBJ2-1; 12 nucleotides agree with TRBD2. V trimming: 5 bases; J trimming: 6 bases; junction bases outside the gene matches: 8. The V gene's germline CDR1 is SGHTA and CDR2 FQGNSA. The CDR3 length is 16 residues. The CDR3 is CASSANGLAGINEQFF. CDR3 bases: TGTGCCAGCAGCGCAAACGGACTAGCGGGAATCAATGAGCAGTTCTTC.

Here the CDR3 reads CAWSSGAGDTQYF. DNA of the CDR3: TGTGCCTGGAGTTCGGGGGCGGGTGATACGCAGTATTTT. J is TRBJ2-3 and V is TRBV30, with D possibly called TRBD1 or TRBD2 (6 bases each). Per germline, CDR1 GTSNPN and CDR2 SVGIG (reference sequence). The CDR3 runs 13 residues. Trimming cost V 2 bases and J 6 bases, with 12 bases left between them.

This chain joins TRBV7-2 and TRBJ2-2; D is possibly TRBD1 (6 bases). Germline V gives CDR1 SGHTA, CDR2 FQGNSA. V lost 6 bases and J lost 1, with 9 bases in between. CDR3 size: 14 residues. CDR3 amino acids: CASRTTGNTGELFF. CDR3 bases: TGTGCCAGCAGAACGACAGGGAACACCGGGGAGCTGTTTTTT.